This T cell receptor (beta chain) was profiled in a study of beta chain features in type 1 diabetes. The isolated RNA, all of it, was reverse transcribed, so expressed TCRB transcripts were what got sequenced. The assay was immunoSEQ multiplex PCR, and TCRdb's table has in-frame clones only and misses some. Of just over 450,000 clones listed, around 28% were seen once; the top ten hold around 0.065%. This clone was counted only a few times. This CDR3 has 14 residues. V was pared by 5 bases and J by 9 bases, with 17 bases between. Germline values: CDR1 SSHAT, CDR2 FNYEAQ (reference sequence). Sequencing input: naive CD4+ T cells from blood. The chain carries TRBV7-7 and TRBJ2-1, with unresolved D. The TCR originated in a young man in good health. CDR3 region: CASSRRYGDPEQFF. CDR3 in DNA: TGTGCCAGCAGCCGCCGATATGGGGATCCTGAGCAGTTCTTC.